The entry that follows covers one T cell receptor (beta chain) sequence. Its specific antigen is unknown. The read is 3 residues too short to cover the CDR3 end, so that end is filled in from the germline J gene. V is cut back by 4 bases and J by 4 bases, with 12 bases in the junction unmatched. Based on the germline V gene (reference sequence), the CDR1 and CDR2 sequences are DFQATT and SNEGSKA. Measured from the cysteine to the phenylalanine, the CDR3 is 15 residues long. Of the CDR3's DNA, 36 bases were read; they are in frame from base 1. This specimen comes from a study of T cells in women clearing cervical HPV infection (dated by TCRdb to 2017 to 2018). Broadly, across the study: The cases were some 25 women with histologically confirmed HPV16-related CIN3 or worse, and 2 of these cases were invasive cancers. Cases and controls were matched on age within five years and on year of sample collection. Cases had a median age of around 34 years compared with roughly 37 for controls, and baseline characteristics showed no significant differences between the groups. Controls were around 25 women whose single incident HPV16 infection cleared within 12 months without precancer or cancer developing. Five blinded duplicates per group were added as quality controls, so that around 60 samples were obtained: roughly 50 participants and some 10 replicates. Nested within Costa Rica's Guanacaste HPV Natural History Study, an exploratory proof-of-principle case-control study compared TCR repertoires across cervical HPV16 outcomes. The parent cohort enrolled 9,000 to 13,000 women aged 18 or older in Guanacaste, Costa Rica, in about 1993 to 1994 and followed the women for approximately seven years. Since HLA typing was available for only a few women, HLA type could not be ruled out as a confounder. For cases, the median interval between lesion detection and blood sampling was about 140 days, with an interquartile range of roughly 90 to 230 days. Blood from cases was collected at the visit at which the lesion was first identified, whereas blood from controls was collected once infection was no longer detected. The investigation overall reported the following: Cases were distinguished from controls with an estimated AUC of around 0.85 by random forest classifiers combining richness and V gene abundances. Because the number of T cells in each sample was unknown, differences in richness could reflect differing T-cell content rather than repertoire biology. Whether associations preceded infection or resulted from infection could not be shown with the cross-sectional design, and effector/memory subsets and HPV-specific T cells were not isolated. TRBV6-7 relative abundance was lower in cases than in controls (around 0.11% versus 0.15%; Bonferroni P = 0.0008). Significantly higher TCR repertoire richness was observed in CIN3+ cases than in controls across sequencing depths, whereas no difference in evenness was found.

Using the immunoSEQ assay, multiplex PCR amplified TCR beta CDR3 regions from an average of about 1,200 ng of genomic DNA per sample. Primer bias was corrected in the assay by using a complete synthetic TCR repertoire to establish an amplification baseline. The amplicons were sequenced on the Illumina platform. Per the authors' processing: Sequence errors were corrected by clustering with frequency ratios and a modified nearest-neighbor algorithm, and the sequences were then analyzed in the immunoSEQ Analyzer using IMGT gene definitions. TCR richness and evenness were averaged over 20 rarefaction repeats at each rarefaction depth, excluding samples with fewer sequences than the depth. V, D and J gene relative abundances were compared between groups with Wilcoxon rank sum tests, applying FDR correction. For the blinded duplicates, the intraclass correlation was roughly 96% for TCR richness and averaged 76.4% across more than 60 gene segments. Held by TCRdb, this immuneACCESS table contains in-frame sequences only and omits some clones. Under half of the omission traces to an unresolved V gene where checked; the cause of the rest is unknown. D and trimming were read from the DNA, whereas the V and J calls and clone size are those reported in that table. This sample's table carries more than 45,000 clones. In total, the top ten clones hold around 1.5% of the sample.

Every participant had a single incident cervical HPV16 infection, and prevalent HPV16 infections were excluded. Cervical HPV DNA was detected by MY09/MY11 PCR and genotyped by dot-blot hybridization. Approximately 15 mL of heparinized blood was centrifuged, after which the buffy coat was aliquoted, frozen at -30 degrees C, and then stored at -80 degrees C. Genomic DNA was extracted from buffy coat specimens using QIAGEN kits. Recombination linked TRBV20-1 to TRBJ2-5; TRBD2 matches 7 bases in the middle. This receptor was taken from a woman between 18 and 70 years old with a cervical HPV16 infection that either progressed to CIN3+ or cleared (not recorded which). Sequenced input: blood buffy coat. The encoded CDR3 is CSANPSSGILETQYF. The part of the CDR3 DNA that was read is TGCAGTGCTAATCCGTCGAGCGGGATTTTAGAGACC.